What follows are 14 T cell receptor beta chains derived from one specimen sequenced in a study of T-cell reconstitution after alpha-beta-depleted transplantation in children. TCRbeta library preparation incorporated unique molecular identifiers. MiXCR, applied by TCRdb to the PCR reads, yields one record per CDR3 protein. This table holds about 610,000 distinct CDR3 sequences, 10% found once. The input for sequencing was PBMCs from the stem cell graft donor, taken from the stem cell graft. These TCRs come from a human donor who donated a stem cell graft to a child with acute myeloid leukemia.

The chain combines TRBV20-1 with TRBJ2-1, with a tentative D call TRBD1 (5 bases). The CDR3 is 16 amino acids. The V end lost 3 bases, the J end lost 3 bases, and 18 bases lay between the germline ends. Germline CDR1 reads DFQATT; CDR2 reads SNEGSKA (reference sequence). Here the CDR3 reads CSASKLGAASYNEQFF. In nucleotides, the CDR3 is TGCAGTGCTAGCAAGCTAGGGGCGGCAAGCTACAATGAGCAGTTCTTC.

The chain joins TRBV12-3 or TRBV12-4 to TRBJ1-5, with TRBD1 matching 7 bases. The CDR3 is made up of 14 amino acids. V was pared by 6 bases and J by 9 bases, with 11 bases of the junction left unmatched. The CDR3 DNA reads TGTGCCAGCAGCCCTGGACAGGTAGGCTGGCCCCAGCATTTT. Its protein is CASSPGQVGWPQHF.

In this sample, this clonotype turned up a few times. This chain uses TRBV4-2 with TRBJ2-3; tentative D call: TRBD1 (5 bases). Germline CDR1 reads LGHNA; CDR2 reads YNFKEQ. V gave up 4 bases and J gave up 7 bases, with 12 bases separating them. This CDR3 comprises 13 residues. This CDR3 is CASSPGPGHTQYF. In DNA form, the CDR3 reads TGTGCCAGCAGCCCCGGCCCAGGGCATACGCAGTATTTT.

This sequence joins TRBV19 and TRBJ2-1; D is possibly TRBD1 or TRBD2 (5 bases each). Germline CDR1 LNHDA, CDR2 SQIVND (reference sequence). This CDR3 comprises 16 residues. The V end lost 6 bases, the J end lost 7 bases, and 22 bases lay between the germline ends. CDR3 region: CASSPRGRDLRNEQFF. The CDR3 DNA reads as TGTGCCAGTAGCCCTCGGGGCAGGGATCTGAGAAATGAGCAGTTCTTC.

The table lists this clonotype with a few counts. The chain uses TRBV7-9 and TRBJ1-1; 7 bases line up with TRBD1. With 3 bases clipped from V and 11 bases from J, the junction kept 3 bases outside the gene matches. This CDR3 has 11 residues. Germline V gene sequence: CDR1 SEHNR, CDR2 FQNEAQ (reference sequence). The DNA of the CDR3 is TGTGCCAGCAGCTTCGAGGGGGCGGCTTTCTTT. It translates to CASSFEGAAFF.

As DNA, the CDR3 is TGTGCCAGCAGCCTAATCTGGGGGGAGCAGTTCTTC. Amino acids: CASSLIWGEQFF. The V and J genes are TRBV6-2 or TRBV6-3 and TRBJ2-1, with D perhaps assigned TRBD1 or TRBD2 (5 bases each). Trimming removed 6 bases at V and 10 bases at J, with 13 bases between. The CDR3 is 12 amino acids. Germline-derived CDR1 and CDR2 are MNHEY and SVGEGT.

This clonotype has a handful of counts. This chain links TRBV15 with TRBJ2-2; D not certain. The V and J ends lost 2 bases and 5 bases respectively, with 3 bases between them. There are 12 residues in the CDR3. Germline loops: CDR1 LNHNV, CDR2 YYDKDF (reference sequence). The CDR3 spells CATSRTTGELFF. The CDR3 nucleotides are TGTGCCACCAGCAGAACAACCGGGGAGCTGTTTTTT.

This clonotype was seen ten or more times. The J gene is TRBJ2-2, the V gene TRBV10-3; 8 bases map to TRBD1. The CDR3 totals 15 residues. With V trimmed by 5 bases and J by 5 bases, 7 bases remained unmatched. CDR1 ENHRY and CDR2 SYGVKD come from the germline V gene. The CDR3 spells CAISPGQVGTGELFF. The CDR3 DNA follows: TGTGCCATCAGTCCGGGACAGGTGGGAACCGGGGAGCTGTTTTTT.

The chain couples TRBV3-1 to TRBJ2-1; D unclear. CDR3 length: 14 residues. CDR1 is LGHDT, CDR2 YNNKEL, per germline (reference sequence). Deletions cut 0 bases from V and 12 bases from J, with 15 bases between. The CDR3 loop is CASSQEVSLMGQFF. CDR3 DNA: TGTGCCAGCAGCCAAGAGGTCAGCCTAATGGGGCAGTTCTTC.

As DNA, the CDR3 is TGCGCCAGCAGCCAGACTAGCAGGAGCACAGATACGCAGTATTTT. Its protein product is CASSQTSRSTDTQYF. The chain combines TRBV5-1 with TRBJ2-3; 7 nucleotides match TRBD2. The V segment lost 4 bases and the J segment 0 bases; nucleotides outside the gene matches: 5. CDR1 is SGHRS, CDR2 YFSETQ, per germline. The CDR3 runs to 15 residues.

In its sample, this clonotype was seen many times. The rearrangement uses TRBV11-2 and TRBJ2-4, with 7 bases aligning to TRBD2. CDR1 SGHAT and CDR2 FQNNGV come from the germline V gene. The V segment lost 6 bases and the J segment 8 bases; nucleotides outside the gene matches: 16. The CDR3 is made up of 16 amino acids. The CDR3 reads CASSRAPRREKDIQYF. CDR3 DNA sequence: TGTGCCAGCAGTCGTGCTCCTCGGCGGGAGAAGGACATTCAGTACTTC.

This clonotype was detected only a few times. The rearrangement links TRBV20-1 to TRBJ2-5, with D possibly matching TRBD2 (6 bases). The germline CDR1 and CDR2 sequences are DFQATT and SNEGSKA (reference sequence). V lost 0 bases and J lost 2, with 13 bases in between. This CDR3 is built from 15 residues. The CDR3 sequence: CSARDALSGQETQYF. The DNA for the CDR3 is TGCAGTGCTAGAGATGCCCTTAGCGGACAAGAGACCCAGTACTTC.

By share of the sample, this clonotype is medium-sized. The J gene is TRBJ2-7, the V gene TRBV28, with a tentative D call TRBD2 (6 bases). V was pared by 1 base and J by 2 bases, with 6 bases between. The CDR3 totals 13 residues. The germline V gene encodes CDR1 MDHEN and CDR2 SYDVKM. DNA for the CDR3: TGTGCCAGCAGTTTATCGGGAGCCTACGAGCAGTACTTC. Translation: CASSLSGAYEQYF.

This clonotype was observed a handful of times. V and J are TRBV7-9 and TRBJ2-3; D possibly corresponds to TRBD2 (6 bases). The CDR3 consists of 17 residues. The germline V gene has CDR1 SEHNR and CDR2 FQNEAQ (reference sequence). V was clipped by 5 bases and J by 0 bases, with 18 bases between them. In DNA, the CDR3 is TGTGCCAGCAGCCCGGGCGGGGCGGGCCGTAGCACAGATACGCAGTATTTT. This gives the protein CASSPGGAGRSTDTQYF.